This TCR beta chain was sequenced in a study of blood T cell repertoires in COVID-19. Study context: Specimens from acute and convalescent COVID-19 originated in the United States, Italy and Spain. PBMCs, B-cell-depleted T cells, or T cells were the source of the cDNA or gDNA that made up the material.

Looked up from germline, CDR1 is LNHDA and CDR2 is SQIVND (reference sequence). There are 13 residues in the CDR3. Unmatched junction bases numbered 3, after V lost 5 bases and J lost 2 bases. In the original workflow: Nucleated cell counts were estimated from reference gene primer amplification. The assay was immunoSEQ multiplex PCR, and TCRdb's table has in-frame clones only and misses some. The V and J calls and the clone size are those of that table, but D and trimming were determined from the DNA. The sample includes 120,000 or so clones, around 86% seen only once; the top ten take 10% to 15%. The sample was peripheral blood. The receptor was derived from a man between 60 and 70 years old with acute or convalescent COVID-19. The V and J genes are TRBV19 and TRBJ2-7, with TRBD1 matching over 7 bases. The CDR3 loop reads CASSSQGAYEQYF. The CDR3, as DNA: TGTGCCAGTAGTTCCCAGGGGGCCTACGAGCAGTACTTC.